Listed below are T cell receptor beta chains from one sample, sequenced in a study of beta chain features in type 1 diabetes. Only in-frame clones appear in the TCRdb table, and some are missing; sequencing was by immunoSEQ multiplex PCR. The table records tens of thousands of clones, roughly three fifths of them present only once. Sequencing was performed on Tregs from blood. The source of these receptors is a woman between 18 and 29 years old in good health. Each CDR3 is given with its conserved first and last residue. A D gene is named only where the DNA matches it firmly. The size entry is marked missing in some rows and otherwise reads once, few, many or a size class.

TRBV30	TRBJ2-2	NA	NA	CAWGGQESTGELFF	TGTGCCTGGGGCGGGCAGGAATCGACCGGGGAGCTGTTTTTT
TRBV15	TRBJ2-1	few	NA	CATKGLEVYNEQFF	TGTGCCACCAAGGGGCTAGAGGTCTACAATGAGCAGTTCTTC
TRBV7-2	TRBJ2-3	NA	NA	CASSLAPTRYTQYF	TGTGCCAGCAGCTTAGCGCCCACTCGGTATACGCAGTATTTT
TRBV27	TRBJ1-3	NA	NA	CASSPLAGPSFTSSGNTIYF	TGTGCCAGCAGTCCTCTAGCGGGACCCAGTTTCACTAGCTCTGGAAACACCATATATTTT
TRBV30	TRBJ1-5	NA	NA	CAWGTPGQPQHF	TGTGCCTGGGGGACACCAGGGCAGCCCCAGCATTTT
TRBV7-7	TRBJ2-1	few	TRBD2	CASTSSTSGTNEQFF	TGTGCTAGCACCTCTTCGACTAGCGGGACGAATGAGCAGTTCTTC
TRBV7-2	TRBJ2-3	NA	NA	CASSLAITDTQYF	TGTGCCAGCAGCTTAGCCATCACAGATACGCAGTATTTT
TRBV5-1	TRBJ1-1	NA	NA	CASRPTGSNTEAFF	TGCGCCAGCAGGCCGACCGGGTCGAACACTGAAGCTTTCTTT
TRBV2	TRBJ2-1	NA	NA	CASSSSPLGEQFF	TGTGCCAGCAGTTCTTCCCCCCTAGGTGAGCAGTTCTTC
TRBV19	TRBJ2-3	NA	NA	CASRRRGSSTDTQYF	TGTGCCAGTAGACGGCGGGGATCTAGCACAGATACGCAGTATTTT
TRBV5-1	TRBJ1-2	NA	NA	CASSRTGLNSYGYTF	TGCGCCAGCAGCAGAACAGGGTTGAACAGCTATGGCTACACCTTC
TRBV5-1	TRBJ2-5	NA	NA	CASSLSLSDSWETQYF	TGCGCCAGCAGCTTATCCCTGTCGGACTCCTGGGAGACCCAGTACTTC
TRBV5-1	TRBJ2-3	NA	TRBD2	CASSAGLAGGTDTQYF	TGCGCCAGCAGCGCGGGACTAGCGGGGGGCACAGATACGCAGTATTTT
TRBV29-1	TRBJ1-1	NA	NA	CSVEDAKGGTEAFF	TGCAGCGTTGAGGATGCGAAAGGCGGCACTGAAGCTTTCTTT
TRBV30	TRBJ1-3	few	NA	CAWSASGNTIYF	TGTGCCTGGAGTGCTTCTGGAAACACCATATATTTT